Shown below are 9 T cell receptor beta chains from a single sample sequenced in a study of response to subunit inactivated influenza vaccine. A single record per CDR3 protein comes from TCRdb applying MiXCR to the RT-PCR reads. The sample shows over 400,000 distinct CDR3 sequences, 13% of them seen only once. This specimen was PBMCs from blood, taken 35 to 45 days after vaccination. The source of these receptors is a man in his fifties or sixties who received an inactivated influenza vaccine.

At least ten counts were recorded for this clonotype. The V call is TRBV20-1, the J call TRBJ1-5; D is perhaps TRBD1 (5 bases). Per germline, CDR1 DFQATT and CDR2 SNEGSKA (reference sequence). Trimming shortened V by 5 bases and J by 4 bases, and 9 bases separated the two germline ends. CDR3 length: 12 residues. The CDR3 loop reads CSALGTNQPQHF. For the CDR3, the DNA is TGCAGTGCTTTGGGGACGAATCAGCCCCAGCATTTT.

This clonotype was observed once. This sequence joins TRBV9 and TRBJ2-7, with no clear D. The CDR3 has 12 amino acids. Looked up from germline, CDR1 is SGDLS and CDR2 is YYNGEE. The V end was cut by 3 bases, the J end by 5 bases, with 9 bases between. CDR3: CASSANFHEQYF. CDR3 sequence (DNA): TGTGCCAGCAGCGCCAATTTCCACGAGCAGTACTTC.

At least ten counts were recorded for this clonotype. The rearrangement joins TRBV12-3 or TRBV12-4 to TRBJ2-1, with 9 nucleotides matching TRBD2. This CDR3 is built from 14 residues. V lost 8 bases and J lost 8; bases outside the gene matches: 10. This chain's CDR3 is CASVLAGVVDEQFF. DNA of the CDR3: TGTGCCAGCGTATTAGCGGGAGTAGTAGATGAGCAGTTCTTC.

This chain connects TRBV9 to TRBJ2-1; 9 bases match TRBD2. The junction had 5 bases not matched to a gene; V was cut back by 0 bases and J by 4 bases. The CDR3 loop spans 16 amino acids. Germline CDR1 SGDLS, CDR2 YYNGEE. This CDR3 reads CASSVGLAGAYNEQFF. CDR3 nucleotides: TGTGCCAGCAGCGTAGGATTAGCGGGAGCTTACAATGAGCAGTTCTTC.

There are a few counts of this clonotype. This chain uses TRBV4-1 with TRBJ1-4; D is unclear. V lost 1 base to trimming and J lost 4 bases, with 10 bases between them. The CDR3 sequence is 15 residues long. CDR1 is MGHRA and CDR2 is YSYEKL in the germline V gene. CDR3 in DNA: TGCGCCAGCAGCCAAGCCGCGCAGCTTAATGAAAAACTGTTTTTT. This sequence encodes CASSQAAQLNEKLFF.

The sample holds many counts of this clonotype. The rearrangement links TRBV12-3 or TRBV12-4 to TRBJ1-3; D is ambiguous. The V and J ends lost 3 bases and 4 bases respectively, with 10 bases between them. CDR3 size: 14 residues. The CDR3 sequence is CASSFGYSGNTIYF. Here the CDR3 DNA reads TGTGCCAGCAGTTTTGGGTATTCAGGAAACACCATATATTTT.

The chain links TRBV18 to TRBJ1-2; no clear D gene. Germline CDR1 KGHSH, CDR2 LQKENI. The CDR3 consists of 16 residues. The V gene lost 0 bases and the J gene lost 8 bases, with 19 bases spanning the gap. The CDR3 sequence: CASSPPGLRSRTGYTF. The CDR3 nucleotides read TGTGCCAGCTCACCACCCGGTCTCAGGTCAAGAACCGGCTACACCTTC.

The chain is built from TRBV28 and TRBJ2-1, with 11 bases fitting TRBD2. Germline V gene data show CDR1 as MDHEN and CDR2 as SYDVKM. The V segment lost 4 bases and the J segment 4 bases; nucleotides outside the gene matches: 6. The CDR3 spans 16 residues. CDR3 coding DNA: TGTGCCAGCAGTTCACCGGGACTAGCGGTTTACAATGAGCAGTTCTTC. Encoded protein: CASSSPGLAVYNEQFF.

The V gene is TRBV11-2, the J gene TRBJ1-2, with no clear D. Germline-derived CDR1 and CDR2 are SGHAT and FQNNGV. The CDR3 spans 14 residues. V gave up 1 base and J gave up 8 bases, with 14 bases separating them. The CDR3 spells CASSLARYSNGYTF. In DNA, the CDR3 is TGTGCCAGCAGCTTAGCTCGTTACTCGAACGGCTACACCTTC.